A selection of T cell receptor beta chains follows, all from one sample in a study of PD-1 blockade in classical Hodgkin lymphoma. Only in-frame clones appear in the TCRdb table, and some are missing; sequencing was by immunoSEQ multiplex PCR. The sample yields approximately 44,000 clones, approximately 70% seen once. Sequencing was performed on peripheral blood mononuclear cells (PBMCs), taken at baseline. The receptors stem from a human donor with classical Hodgkin lymphoma. Each CDR3 is given with its conserved first and last residue. A D gene is named only where the DNA matches it firmly. Clone size, where shown, is once, few, many, or a class for clones that have expanded.

length	V	D	size	J	CDR3	DNA
14	TRBV6-1	.	.	TRBJ1-3	CASSALSSGNTIYF	TGTGCCAGCAGTGCGTTGAGCTCTGGAAACACCATATATTTT
15	TRBV9	.	.	TRBJ2-5	CASSVDGGTQETQYF	TGTGCCAGCAGCGTAGACGGGGGCACCCAAGAGACCCAGTACTTC
13	TRBV9	.	once	TRBJ1-1	CASSVVDTGTAFF	TGTGCCAGCAGCGTAGTTGACACCGGCACAGCTTTCTTT
14	TRBV15	TRBD1	few	TRBJ1-1	CATSTDRGHTEAFF	TGTGCCACCAGCACAGACAGGGGGCACACTGAAGCTTTCTTT
14	TRBV11-2	TRBD1	.	TRBJ1-4	CASSRDRGQEKLFF	TGTGCCAGCAGCCGGGACAGGGGGCAAGAAAAACTGTTTTTT
15	TRBV11-2	.	.	TRBJ2-1	CASSRGAGGYDEQFF	TGTGCCAGCAGCCGAGGGGCAGGGGGGTACGATGAGCAGTTCTTC
13	TRBV10-3	.	.	TRBJ1-6	CAIGAGANSPLHF	TGTGCCATCGGGGCAGGGGCTAATTCACCCCTCCACTTT
13	TRBV19	.	.	TRBJ1-5	CASSIGGGQPQHF	TGTGCCAGTAGTATAGGTGGAGGGCAGCCCCAGCATTTT
17	TRBV19	TRBD2	.	TRBJ2-5	CASSIGTSGGRRETQYF	TGTGCCAGTAGTATAGGAACTAGCGGGGGCCGGAGAGAGACCCAGTACTTC
14	TRBV7-9	.	.	TRBJ2-7	CASTPPGRPYEQYF	TGTGCCAGCACCCCGCCGGGTCGACCCTACGAGCAGTACTTC
15	TRBV28	.	.	TRBJ1-4	CASSQRTHKGEKLFF	TGTGCCAGCAGTCAAAGGACACATAAAGGTGAAAAACTGTTTTTT
14	TRBV19	.	.	TRBJ2-7	CASSPLRAPYEQYF	TGTGCCAGTAGTCCCCTAAGGGCCCCCTACGAGCAGTACTTC
15	TRBV7-2	.	.	TRBJ2-5	CASSRGSGLVETQYF	TGTGCCAGCAGTAGGGGGTCGGGGTTGGTTGAGACCCAGTACTTC
12	TRBV19	.	.	TRBJ1-2	CASSIRRDGYTF	TGTGCCAGTAGTATCCGCAGGGATGGCTACACCTTC
13	TRBV7-9	TRBD1	medium-sized	TRBJ2-7	CASSLDRGDEQYF	TGTGCCAGCAGCTTAGACAGGGGCGACGAGCAGTACTTC
15	TRBV5-1	.	.	TRBJ1-1	CASSLVGSRGTEAFF	TGCGCCAGCAGCTTGGTAGGCAGCCGTGGGACTGAAGCTTTCTTT
12	TRBV27	.	few	TRBJ1-1	CASSLQGNKAFF	TGTGCCAGCAGCCTACAGGGTAATAAGGCTTTCTTT
12	TRBV11-2	.	few	TRBJ2-4	CASSLHQNIQYF	TGTGCCAGCAGCTTACACCAAAACATTCAGTACTTC
14	TRBV5-5	.	.	TRBJ2-3	CASSLEQFTDTQYF	TGTGCCAGCAGCTTGGAACAGTTCACAGATACGCAGTATTTT
14	TRBV28	.	once	TRBJ2-7	CASSFIWGSYEQYF	TGTGCCAGCAGTTTCATTTGGGGGTCCTACGAGCAGTACTTC
11	TRBV27	.	.	TRBJ2-3	CASSNTDTQYF	TGTGCCAGCAGTAACACAGATACGCAGTATTTT
15	TRBV9	TRBD2	.	TRBJ2-1	CASSPEAGGRNEQFF	TGTGCCAGCAGCCCAGAGGCGGGGGGGCGCAATGAGCAGTTCTTC
14	TRBV19	.	.	TRBJ2-1	CASSMSPLYNEQFF	TGTGCCAGTAGTATGAGCCCCCTTTACAATGAGCAGTTCTTC
16	TRBV29-1	TRBD1	.	TRBJ1-2	CSGDTGQQGSNYGYTF	TGCAGCGGGGATACGGGACAACAGGGGTCTAACTATGGCTACACCTTC
21	TRBV9	TRBD1	.	TRBJ1-3	CASSHPGGDREALSSGNTIYF	TGTGCCAGCAGCCATCCCGGGGGGGACAGGGAGGCCCTCAGCTCTGGAAACACCATATATTTT
14	TRBV28	.	few	TRBJ2-3	CASSFGTHTDTQYF	TGTGCCAGCAGTTTCGGGACACACACAGATACGCAGTATTTT
20	TRBV23-1	TRBD1	.	TRBJ2-3	CASSPLGGTGGSFRTDTQYF	TGCGCCAGCAGTCCCCTTGGTGGGACAGGGGGCAGTTTTAGGACAGATACGCAGTATTTT
19	TRBV13	TRBD2	.	TRBJ2-7	CASSLPLGEAGRSSYEQYF	TGTGCCAGCAGCTTACCTCTTGGCGAAGCGGGAAGGAGCTCCTACGAGCAGTACTTC
15	TRBV19	.	.	TRBJ2-7	CASSSSASRSYEQYF	TGTGCCAGTAGTTCTAGCGCCTCGCGGTCCTACGAGCAGTACTTC